This T cell receptor beta chain was captured by sequencing in a study of cytomegalovirus exposure and HLA in healthy donors (dated by TCRdb to about 2017). Regarding the study in general: According to a later analysis, one platform produced both the 110 or so validation repertoires and the roughly 660 repertoires of the first cohort. The study was designed to test whether signatures of past pathogen exposure could be identified by cataloging public T cell receptors. Besides the first cohort of around 670 subjects, a separate validation cohort made up of 120 different subjects was used. To predict cytomegalovirus infection status, the study combined high-throughput TCR immunosequencing, statistical association of individual TCRs with disease status, and machine learning.

Separate from the approximately 700-subject first cohort, the validation cohort of roughly 130 subjects was the group to which the donors belonged. V and J are trimmed by 0 bases and 2 bases, and the gene matches miss 8 bases of the junction. Reading the germline V gene gives CDR1 SNHLY and CDR2 FYNNEI. Reading from cysteine to phenylalanine, the CDR3 counts 17 amino acids. The read is trimmed to its CDR3 DNA, 51 bases read in frame from base 1. Worth noting for this clone: The antigen this receptor binds is unknown. Base qualities are missing; no much larger clone stands one base away.

Points the paper makes about the study in general: In the study, roughly 160 TCR beta chains were listed as associated with cytomegalovirus. The classifier was reported to diagnose cytomegalovirus status with high specificity and sensitivity in both the original cohort and the validation cohort. The validation cohort had no HLA typing available for a later analysis, so co-occurrence within that cohort was assessed over all 120 repertoires. Most TCR sequences were observed very rarely across donors, whereas some public TCRs were present in many individuals. The authors suggested that the approach could potentially be extended to other disease states and immunological phenotypes. A few of the identified cytomegalovirus-associated TCR beta chains were confirmed in vitro to be specific for cytomegalovirus antigens. Subsequent analysis determined that TCRs grouped into clusters in the first cohort also showed a tendency toward co-occurrence across the approximately 120 validation repertoires, and 94% of cluster scores exceeded 0.

The library relied on the immunoSEQ multiplex PCR assay. In the source study's methods: A statistical classification framework was developed to diagnose cytomegalovirus status using the catalog of TCR beta chain sequences. As stored in TCRdb, this immuneACCESS dataset retains in-frame rearrangements with V and J assigned. A fraction of the clones does not appear; measured against another copy, unresolved V genes explain less than half of the discrepancy, and the remainder lacks a known reason. V and J calls and clone size are as listed in that table; D and trimming were resolved from the DNA. The sample profile shows approximately 230,000 clones; roughly 87% of them were found once. The ten largest clones take up 9.5% to 15% of the sample.

The chain uses TRBV2 and TRBJ2-3; the junction holds 7 bases that match TRBD2. The sequenced material came from PBMCs. This TCR derives from a man between 18 and 35 years old in good health and CMV-seropositive. The CDR3 in this case is CASSEALLADVTDTQYF. The nucleotide sequence is TGTGCCAGCAGTGAAGCGCTGCTAGCGGATGTCACAGATACGCAGTATTTT.